A selection of T cell receptor beta chains follows, all from one sample in a study of T cells in Graves' hyperthyroidism and ophthalmopathy. TCRdb recomputed calls from the multiplex PCR reads with MiXCR, one row per CDR3 protein. The sample lists more than 500,000 distinct CDR3 sequences; 46% were seen once. The sample taken for sequencing was peripheral blood or thyroid tissue (not recorded which). Receptors were obtained from an adult woman with Graves' disease, either hyperthyroidism or ophthalmopathy (not recorded which). CDR3s include the opening cysteine and the closing phenylalanine or tryptophan. A D gene is named only where the DNA matches it firmly. Not all rows give a size; the values are once, few, many and, for expanded clones, a class.

j_gene | d_gene | abundance | v_gene | CDR3aa | CDR3nt
TRBJ2-7 | TRBD1 | . | TRBV14 | CASSPARGTWGEQYF | TGTGCCAGCAGCCCCGCCAGGGGGACGTGGGGCGAGCAGTACTTC
TRBJ2-7 | TRBD1 | . | TRBV28 | CASRSDRGRATDYEQYF | TGTGCCAGCAGATCGGACAGGGGGCGCGCAACGGACTACGAGCAGTACTTC
TRBJ1-4 | . | many | TRBV2 | CASSGQGADEKLFF | TGTGCCAGCAGTGGTCAGGGAGCGGATGAAAAACTGTTTTTT
TRBJ1-5 | . | many | TRBV24-1 | CAKTGTHNQPQHF | TGTGCCAAAACCGGGACACACAATCAGCCCCAGCATTTT
TRBJ2-5 | . | many | TRBV3-1 | CASSQQEETQYF | TGTGCCAGCAGCCAACAGGAAGAGACCCAGTACTTC
TRBJ2-2 | . | . | TRBV7-2 | CASSLAGRDTGELFF | TGTGCCAGCAGCTTAGCAGGGCGGGACACCGGGGAGCTGTTTTTT
TRBJ1-2 | TRBD1 | . | TRBV7-3 | CASTSPTGVPYGYTF | TGTGCCAGCACCTCACCTACAGGGGTCCCCTATGGCTACACCTTC
TRBJ2-5 | . | . | TRBV10-3 | CAITSTAQETQYF | TGTGCCATCACCTCGACAGCCCAAGAGACCCAGTACTTC
TRBJ2-7 | TRBD2 | . | TRBV29-1 | CSVAGSGSFSYEQYF | TGCAGCGTTGCGGGGAGCGGGAGCTTCTCCTACGAGCAGTACTTC
TRBJ2-5 | TRBD2 | few | TRBV28 | CASSPRGGELETQYF | TGTGCCAGCAGTCCCCGGGGGGGGGAGCTGGAGACCCAGTACTTC
TRBJ1-2 | . | . | TRBV2 | CASSEGKAYNYGYTF | TGTGCCAGCAGTGAGGGGAAGGCGTATAACTATGGCTACACCTTC
TRBJ2-5 | TRBD1 | . | TRBV20-1 | CSAKGARETQYF | TGCAGTGCTAAGGGGGCGCGAGAGACCCAGTACTTC
TRBJ1-5 | . | many | TRBV6-1 | CASSGGTDHNQPQHF | TGTGCCAGCAGCGGCGGGACGGACCACAATCAGCCCCAGCATTTT
TRBJ2-2 | . | many | TRBV6-5 | CASRTFPGELFF | TGTGCCAGCAGAACCTTTCCCGGGGAGCTGTTTTTT
TRBJ1-1 | . | many | TRBV2 | CASTLGQAFLGTEAFF | TGTGCCAGCACTTTAGGGCAAGCGTTTTTGGGAACTGAAGCTTTCTTT
TRBJ2-7 | . | many | TRBV12-3/TRBV12-4 | CASSPGKAYEQYF | TGTGCCAGCAGTCCCGGGAAGGCCTACGAGCAGTACTTC
TRBJ2-1 | . | . | TRBV11-3 | CASSLGGHEQFF | TGTGCCAGCAGCTTAGGGGGGCATGAGCAGTTCTTC
TRBJ1-6 | . | . | TRBV9 | CASSVGASNSPLHF | TGTGCCAGCAGCGTAGGTGCTTCTAATTCACCCCTCCACTTT
TRBJ2-4 | . | few | TRBV9 | CASGGSSKNIQYF | TGTGCCAGCGGTGGGAGCAGCAAAAACATTCAGTACTTC
TRBJ2-6 | TRBD1 | few | TRBV29-1 | CSIRTGRSSGANVLTF | TGCAGCATCCGGACAGGGAGAAGCTCTGGGGCCAACGTCCTGACTTTC
TRBJ2-2 | TRBD2 | . | TRBV5-1 | CASSWGASGSSGELFF | TGCGCCAGCAGCTGGGGTGCTAGCGGGAGTTCCGGGGAGCTGTTTTTT
TRBJ1-2 | TRBD1 | . | TRBV24-1 | CATSESGQVYGYTF | TGTGCCACCAGTGAGAGCGGACAGGTCTATGGCTACACCTTC
TRBJ2-2 | TRBD2 | . | TRBV20-1 | CSGGRLDTGELSW | TGCAGTGGCGGGAGGTTGGACACCGGGGAGCTGTCTTGG
TRBJ1-1 | . | . | TRBV2 | CASRKIGEAFF | TGTGCCAGCAGGAAAATAGGAGAAGCTTTCTTT
TRBJ1-2 | . | few | TRBV6-5 | CASSYYGYTF | TGTGCCAGCAGTTACTATGGCTACACCTTC
TRBJ1-1 | TRBD1 | . | TRBV11-2 | CASNSWVIGGMNTEAFF | TGTGCCAGCAACTCATGGGTCATAGGGGGCATGAACACTGAAGCTTTCTTT
TRBJ1-1 | . | many | TRBV12-3/TRBV12-4 | CASSLRENTEAFF | TGCGCCAGCAGCTTACGGGAGAACACTGAAGCTTTCTTT
TRBJ2-7 | . | many | TRBV7-2 | CASSLAVLHFYEQYF | TGTGCCAGCAGCTTAGCGGTCCTTCATTTCTACGAGCAGTACTTC
TRBJ1-6 | . | few | TRBV7-9 | CASGSTWNSPLHF | TGTGCCAGCGGTTCGACTTGGAATTCACCCCTCCACTTT
TRBJ2-5 | . | many | TRBV20-1 | CSASKKETQYF | TGCAGTGCTAGTAAGAAAGAGACCCAGTACTTC
TRBJ2-7 | . | many | TRBV9 | CASSVGGTGPYEQYF | TGTGCCAGCAGCGTAGGGGGTACAGGACCCTACGAGCAGTACTTC
TRBJ2-7 | TRBD2 | few | TRBV27 | CAAGQAGASSEQYF | TGTGCCGCCGGGCAGGCGGGAGCCTCTAGCGAGCAGTACTTC
TRBJ2-5 | . | . | TRBV7-3 | CASSPSPGGKETQYF | TGTGCCAGCAGCCCTAGTCCGGGGGGCAAGGAGACCCAGTACTTC
TRBJ1-2 | . | . | TRBV11-2 | CASSLAFSREVEGYTF | TGTGCCAGCAGCTTAGCCTTCTCCAGGGAAGTGGAGGGCTACACCTTC
TRBJ2-7 | . | . | TRBV7-2 | CASSLVLGRVWWGEQYF | TGTGCCAGCAGCTTAGTACTTGGCAGGGTCTGGTGGGGCGAGCAGTACTTC
TRBJ1-1 | TRBD1 | many | TRBV2 | CASSGQGARAFF | TGTGCCAGCAGTGGACAGGGGGCTAGAGCTTTCTTT
TRBJ1-5 | TRBD1 | few | TRBV20-1 | CSARGQGVWQPQHF | TGCAGTGCTCGGGGACAGGGGGTATGGCAGCCCCAGCATTTT
TRBJ2-7 | . | many | TRBV5-1 | CASSRAEFYEQYF | TGCGCCAGCAGCAGAGCCGAATTCTACGAGCAGTACTTC
TRBJ2-6 | . | . | TRBV11-2 | CASQRLARISGANVLTF | TGTGCCAGCCAGAGGTTAGCCCGGATCTCTGGGGCCAACGTCCTGACTTTC
TRBJ1-1 | . | many | TRBV5-8 | CASSLYTSGGMNTEAFF | TGTGCCAGCAGCTTGTACACCTCCGGTGGTATGAACACTGAAGCTTTCTTT
TRBJ1-1 | . | many | TRBV15 | CATSRDRRQYNTEAFF | TGTGCCACCAGCAGAGATCGCCGACAGTATAACACTGAAGCTTTCTTT
TRBJ2-5 | . | . | TRBV18 | CASSPRVDSQETQYF | TGTGCCAGCTCACCCAGGGTAGACAGTCAAGAGACCCAGTACTTC
TRBJ2-5 | . | many | TRBV10-3 | CAISDGQKETQYF | TGTGCCATCAGTGATGGGCAGAAAGAGACCCAGTACTTC
TRBJ1-5 | TRBD1 | . | TRBV6-5 | CASSGTGGYKYSNQPQHF | TGTGCCAGCAGTGGGACAGGGGGTTACAAGTATAGCAATCAGCCCCAGCATTTT
TRBJ1-2 | TRBD1 | . | TRBV28 | CASSLGGQAVYGYTF | TGTGCCAGCAGCCTAGGCGGACAGGCCGTCTATGGCTACACCTTC
TRBJ1-2 | TRBD1 | few | TRBV14 | CAKPPLTGNYGYTF | TGTGCTAAGCCACCCTTGACAGGGAACTATGGCTACACCTTC